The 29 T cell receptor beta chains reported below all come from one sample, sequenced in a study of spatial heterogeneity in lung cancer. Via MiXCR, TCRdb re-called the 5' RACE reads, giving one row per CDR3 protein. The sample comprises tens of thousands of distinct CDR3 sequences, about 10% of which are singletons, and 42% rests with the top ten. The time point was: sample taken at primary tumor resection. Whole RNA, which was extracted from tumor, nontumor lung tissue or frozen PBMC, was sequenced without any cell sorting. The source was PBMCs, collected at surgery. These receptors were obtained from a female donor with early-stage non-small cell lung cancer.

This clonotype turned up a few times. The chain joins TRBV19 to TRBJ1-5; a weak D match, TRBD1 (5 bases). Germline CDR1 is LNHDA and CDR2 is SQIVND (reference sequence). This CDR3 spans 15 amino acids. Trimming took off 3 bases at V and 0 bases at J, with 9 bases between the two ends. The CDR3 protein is CASSIGGYSNQPQHF. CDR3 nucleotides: TGTGCCAGTAGTATTGGGGGGTATAGCAATCAGCCCCAGCATTTT.

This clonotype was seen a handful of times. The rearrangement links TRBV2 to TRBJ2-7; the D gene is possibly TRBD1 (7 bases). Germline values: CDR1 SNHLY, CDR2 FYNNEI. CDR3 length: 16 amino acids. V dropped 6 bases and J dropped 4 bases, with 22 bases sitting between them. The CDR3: CASSGGRGSKEYEQYF. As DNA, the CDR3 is TGTGCCAGCAGCGGGGGCAGGGGGTCGAAGGAATACGAGCAGTACTTC.

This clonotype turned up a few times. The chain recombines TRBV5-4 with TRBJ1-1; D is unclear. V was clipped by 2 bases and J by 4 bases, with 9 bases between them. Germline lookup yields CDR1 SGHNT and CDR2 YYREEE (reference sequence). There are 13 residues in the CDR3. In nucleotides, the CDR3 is TGTGCCAGCAGCTTTCCTGGTCGCACTGAAGCTTTCTTT. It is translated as CASSFPGRTEAFF.

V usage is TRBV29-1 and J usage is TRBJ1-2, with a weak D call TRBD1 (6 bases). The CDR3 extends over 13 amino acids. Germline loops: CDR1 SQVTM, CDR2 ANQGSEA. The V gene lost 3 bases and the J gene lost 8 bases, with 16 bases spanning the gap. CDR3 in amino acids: CSVDSRGSGGYTF. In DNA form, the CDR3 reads TGCAGCGTTGATAGCAGGGGTTCGGGAGGCTACACCTTC.

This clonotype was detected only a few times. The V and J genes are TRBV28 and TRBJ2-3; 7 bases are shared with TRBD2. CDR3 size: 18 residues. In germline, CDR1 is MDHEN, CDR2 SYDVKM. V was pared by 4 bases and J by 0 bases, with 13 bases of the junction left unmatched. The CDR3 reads CASSSPIRAGTSTDTQYF. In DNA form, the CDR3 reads TGTGCCAGCAGTTCACCCATTCGAGCGGGGACTAGCACAGATACGCAGTATTTT. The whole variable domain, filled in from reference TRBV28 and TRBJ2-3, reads DVKVTQSSRYLVKRTGEKVFLECVQDMDHENMFWYRQDPGLGLRLIYFSYDVKMKEKGDIPEGYSVSREKKERFSLILESASTNQTSMYLCASSSPIRAGTSTDTQYFGPGTRLTVL.

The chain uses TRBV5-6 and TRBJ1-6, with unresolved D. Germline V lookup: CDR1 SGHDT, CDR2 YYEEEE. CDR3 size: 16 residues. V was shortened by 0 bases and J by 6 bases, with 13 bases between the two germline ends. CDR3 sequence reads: CASSLVRGIGNSPLHF. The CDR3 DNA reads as TGTGCCAGCAGCTTGGTTCGAGGGATCGGTAATTCACCCCTCCACTTT. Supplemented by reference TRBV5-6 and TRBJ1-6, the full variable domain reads DAGVTQSPTHLIKTRGQQVTLRCSPKSGHDTVSWYQQALGQGPQFIFQYYEEEERQRGNFPDRFSGHQFPNYSSELNVNALLLGDSALYLCASSLVRGIGNSPLHFGNGTRLTVT.

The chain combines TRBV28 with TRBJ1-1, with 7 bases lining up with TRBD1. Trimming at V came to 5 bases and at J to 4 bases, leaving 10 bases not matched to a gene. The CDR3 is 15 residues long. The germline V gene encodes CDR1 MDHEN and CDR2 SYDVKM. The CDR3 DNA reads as TGTGCCAGCAGTCCCACCCAACAGGGGCGCACTGAAGCTTTCTTT. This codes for CASSPTQQGRTEAFF. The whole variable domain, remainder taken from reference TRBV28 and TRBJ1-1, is DVKVTQSSRYLVKRTGEKVFLECVQDMDHENMFWYRQDPGLGLRLIYFSYDVKMKEKGDIPEGYSVSREKKERFSLILESASTNQTSMYLCASSPTQQGRTEAFFGQGTRLTVV.

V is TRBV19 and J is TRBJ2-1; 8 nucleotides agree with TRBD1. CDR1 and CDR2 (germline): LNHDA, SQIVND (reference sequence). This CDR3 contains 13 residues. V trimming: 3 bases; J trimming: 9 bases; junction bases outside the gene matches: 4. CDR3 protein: CASSMDRDSEQFF. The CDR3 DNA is TGTGCCAGTAGTATGGACAGGGACAGTGAGCAGTTCTTC.

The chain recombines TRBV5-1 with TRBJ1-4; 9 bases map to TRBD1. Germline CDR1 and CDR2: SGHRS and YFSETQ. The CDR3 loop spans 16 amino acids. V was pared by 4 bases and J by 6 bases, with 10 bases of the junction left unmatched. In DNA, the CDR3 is TGCGCCAGCAGCGCGGCACAGGGGGCCGGGGATGAAAAACTGTTTTTT. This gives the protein CASSAAQGAGDEKLFF.

The CDR3 bases are TGTGCCAGCAGCTTAGGCCTGACTCCATCGAGTGGCTACACCTTC. Translation gives CASSLGLTPSSGYTF. The V and J genes are TRBV13 and TRBJ1-2, with no clear D. The length of the CDR3 is 15 residues. V was clipped by 0 bases and J by 7 bases, with 15 bases between them. CDR1 and CDR2 from the germline V gene are PRHDT and FYEKMQ (reference sequence).

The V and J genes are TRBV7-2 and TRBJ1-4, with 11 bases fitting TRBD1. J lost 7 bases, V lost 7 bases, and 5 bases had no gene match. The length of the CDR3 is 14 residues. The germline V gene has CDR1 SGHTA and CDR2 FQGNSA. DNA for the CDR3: TGTGCCAGCACCTCCGGGACAGGGGGTGAAAAACTGTTTTTT. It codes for CASTSGTGGEKLFF.

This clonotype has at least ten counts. Here the CDR3 reads CASGLAADYEQYF. The CDR3, as DNA: TGTGCCAGCGGCCTTGCCGCGGACTACGAGCAGTACTTC. The chain joins TRBV7-9 to TRBJ2-7; D unresolved. Trimming shortened V by 8 bases and J by 3 bases, and 14 bases separated the two germline ends. Looked up from germline, CDR1 is SEHNR and CDR2 is FQNEAQ (reference sequence). The CDR3 is 13 residues long. The full variable domain, its missing parts supplied by reference TRBV7-9 and TRBJ2-7, is DTGVSQNPRHKITKRGQNVTFRCDPISEHNRLYWYRQTLGQGPEFLTYFQNEAQLEKSRLLSDRFSAERPKGSFSTLEIQRTEQGDSAMYLCASGLAADYEQYFGPGTRLTVT.

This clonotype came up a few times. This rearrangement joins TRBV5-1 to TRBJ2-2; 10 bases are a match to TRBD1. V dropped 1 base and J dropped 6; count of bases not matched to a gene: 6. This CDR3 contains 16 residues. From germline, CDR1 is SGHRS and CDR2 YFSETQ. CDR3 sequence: CASSLRDRGFAGELFF. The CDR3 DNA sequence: TGCGCCAGCAGCTTGAGGGACAGGGGATTCGCCGGGGAGCTGTTTTTT.

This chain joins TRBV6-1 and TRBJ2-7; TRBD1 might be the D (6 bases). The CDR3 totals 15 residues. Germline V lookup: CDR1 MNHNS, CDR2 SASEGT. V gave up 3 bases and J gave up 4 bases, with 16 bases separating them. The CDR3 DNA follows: TGTGCCAGCAGTGACTGGGGCAGGGGCGCTTACGAGCAGTACTTC. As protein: CASSDWGRGAYEQYF.

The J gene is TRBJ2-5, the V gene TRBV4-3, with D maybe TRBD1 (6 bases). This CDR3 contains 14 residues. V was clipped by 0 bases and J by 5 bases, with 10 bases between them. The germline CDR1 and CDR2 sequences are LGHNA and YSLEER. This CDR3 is CASSQEGRGETQYF. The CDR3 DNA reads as TGCGCCAGCAGCCAAGAGGGAAGGGGGGAGACCCAGTACTTC.

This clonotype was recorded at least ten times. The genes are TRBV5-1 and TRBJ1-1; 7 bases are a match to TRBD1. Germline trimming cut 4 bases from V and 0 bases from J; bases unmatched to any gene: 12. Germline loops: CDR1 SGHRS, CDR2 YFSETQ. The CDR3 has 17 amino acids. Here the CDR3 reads CASSRAGTVTMNTEAFF. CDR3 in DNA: TGCGCCAGCAGCCGCGCTGGGACAGTTACAATGAACACTGAAGCTTTCTTT.

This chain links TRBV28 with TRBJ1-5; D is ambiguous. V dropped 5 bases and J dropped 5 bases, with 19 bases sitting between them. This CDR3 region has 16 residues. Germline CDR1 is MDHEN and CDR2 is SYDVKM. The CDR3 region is CASSPLLLGGDQPQHF. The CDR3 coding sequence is TGTGCCAGCAGTCCCCTATTGTTAGGTGGAGATCAGCCCCAGCATTTT. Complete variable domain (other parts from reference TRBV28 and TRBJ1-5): DVKVTQSSRYLVKRTGEKVFLECVQDMDHENMFWYRQDPGLGLRLIYFSYDVKMKEKGDIPEGYSVSREKKERFSLILESASTNQTSMYLCASSPLLLGGDQPQHFGDGTRLSIL.

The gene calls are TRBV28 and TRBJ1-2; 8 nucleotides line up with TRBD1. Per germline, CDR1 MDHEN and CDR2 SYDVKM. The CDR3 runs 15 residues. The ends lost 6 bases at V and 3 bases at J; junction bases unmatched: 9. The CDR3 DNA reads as TGTGCCAGCAGACTCCCCCAGGGGGCGGACTATGGCTACACCTTC. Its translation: CASRLPQGADYGYTF.

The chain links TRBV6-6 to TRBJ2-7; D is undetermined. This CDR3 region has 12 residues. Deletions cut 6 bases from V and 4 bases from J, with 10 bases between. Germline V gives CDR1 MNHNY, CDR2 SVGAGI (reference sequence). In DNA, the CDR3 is TGTGCCAGCAGCCGGCGAGAGTACGAGCAGTACTTC. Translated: CASSRREYEQYF.

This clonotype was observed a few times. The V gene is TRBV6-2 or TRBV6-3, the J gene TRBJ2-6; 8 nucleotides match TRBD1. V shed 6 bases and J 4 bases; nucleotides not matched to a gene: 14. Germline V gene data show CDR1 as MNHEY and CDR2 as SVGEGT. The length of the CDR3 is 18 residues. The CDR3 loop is CASRSRTGSLSGANVLTF. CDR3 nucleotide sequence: TGTGCCAGCAGATCTCGGACAGGGTCCCTTTCCGGGGCCAACGTCCTGACTTTC.

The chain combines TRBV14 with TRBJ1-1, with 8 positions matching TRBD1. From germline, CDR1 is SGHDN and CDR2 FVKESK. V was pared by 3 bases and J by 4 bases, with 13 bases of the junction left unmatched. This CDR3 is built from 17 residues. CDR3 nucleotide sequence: TGTGCCAGCAGCCAGTACTTAGGACAGGGAGTTTTCACTGAAGCTTTCTTT. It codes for CASSQYLGQGVFTEAFF.

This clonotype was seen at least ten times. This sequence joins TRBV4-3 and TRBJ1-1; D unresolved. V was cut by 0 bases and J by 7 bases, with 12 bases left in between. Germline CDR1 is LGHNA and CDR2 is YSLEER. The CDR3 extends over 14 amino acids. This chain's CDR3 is CASSQDLIIHEAFF. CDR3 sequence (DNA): TGCGCCAGCAGCCAAGATCTAATTATTCATGAAGCTTTCTTT.

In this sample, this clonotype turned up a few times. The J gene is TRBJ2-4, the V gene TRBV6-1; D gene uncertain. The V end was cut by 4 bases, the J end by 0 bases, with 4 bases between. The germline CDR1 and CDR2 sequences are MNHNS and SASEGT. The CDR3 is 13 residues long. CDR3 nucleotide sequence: TGTGCCAGCAGTGTTAAAGCCAAAAACATTCAGTACTTC. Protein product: CASSVKAKNIQYF.

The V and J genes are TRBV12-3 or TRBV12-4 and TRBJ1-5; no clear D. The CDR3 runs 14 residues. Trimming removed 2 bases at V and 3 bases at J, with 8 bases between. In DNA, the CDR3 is TGTGCCAGCAGTTTATCCCAGAACAATCAGCCCCAGCATTTT. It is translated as CASSLSQNNQPQHF.

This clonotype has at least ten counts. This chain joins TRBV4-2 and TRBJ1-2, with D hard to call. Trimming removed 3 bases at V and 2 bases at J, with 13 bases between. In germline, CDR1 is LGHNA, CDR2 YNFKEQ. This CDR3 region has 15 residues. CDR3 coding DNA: TGTGCCAGCAGCCAGCCGGACTTCGAGAACTATGGCTACACCTTC. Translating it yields CASSQPDFENYGYTF.

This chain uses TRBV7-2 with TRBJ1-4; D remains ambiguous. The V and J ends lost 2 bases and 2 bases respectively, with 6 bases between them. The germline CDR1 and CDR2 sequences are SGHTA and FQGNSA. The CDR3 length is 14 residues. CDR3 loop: CASSLSGTNEKLFF. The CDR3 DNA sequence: TGTGCCAGCAGCTTATCGGGGACTAATGAAAAACTGTTTTTT.

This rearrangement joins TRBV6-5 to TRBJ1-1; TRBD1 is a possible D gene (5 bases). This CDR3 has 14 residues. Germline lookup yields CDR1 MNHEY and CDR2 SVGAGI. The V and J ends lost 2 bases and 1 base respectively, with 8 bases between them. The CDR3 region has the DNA TGTGCCAGCAGTTACGGGACGGAGAACACTGAAGCTTTCTTT. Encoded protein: CASSYGTENTEAFF.

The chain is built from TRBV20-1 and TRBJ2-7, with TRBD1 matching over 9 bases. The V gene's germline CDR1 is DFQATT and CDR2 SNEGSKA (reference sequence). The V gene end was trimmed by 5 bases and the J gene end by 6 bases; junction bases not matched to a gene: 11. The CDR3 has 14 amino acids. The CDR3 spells CSAGPGTGFAEQYF. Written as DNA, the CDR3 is TGCAGTGCTGGGCCCGGGACAGGGTTTGCCGAGCAGTACTTC.

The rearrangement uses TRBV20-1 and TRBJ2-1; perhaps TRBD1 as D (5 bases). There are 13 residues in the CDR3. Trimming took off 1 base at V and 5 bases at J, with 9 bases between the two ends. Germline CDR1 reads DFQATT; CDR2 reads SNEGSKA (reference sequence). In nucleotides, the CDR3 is TGCAGTGCTAGAGTGCCAGGGAACAATGAGCAGTTCTTC. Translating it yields CSARVPGNNEQFF.